The rows below give T cell receptor beta chains drawn from one sample of a study of response to subunit inactivated influenza vaccine. TCRdb re-analysed the RT-PCR reads in MiXCR, keeping a single row per CDR3 protein. The table lists 600,000 to 850,000 distinct CDR3 sequences, approximately 15% of them singletons. The sample was PBMCs from blood, taken 14 to 15 days before vaccination. These receptors were collected from a man aged 50-59 years who received an inactivated influenza vaccine. Each CDR3 is given with its conserved first and last residue. The D gene is left open where the match is weak. Only some rows state a clone size, as once, few, many or a class for expanded clones.

V	D	size	J	CDR3	DNA
TRBV5-8	.	many	TRBJ2-3	CASSLVDRDTQYF	TGTGCCAGCAGCTTGGTCGACAGGGATACGCAGTATTTT
TRBV10-1	.	few	TRBJ2-5	CASSEFLETQYF	TGCGCCAGCAGTGAATTTCTGGAGACCCAGTACTTC
TRBV10-3	TRBD2	few	TRBJ2-5	CAISKRGSQETQYF	TGTGCCATCAGTAAGCGGGGAAGCCAAGAGACCCAGTACTTC
TRBV10-3	.	few	TRBJ2-1	CAISVLSGVEQFF	TGTGCCATCAGTGTCTTATCTGGGGTTGAGCAGTTCTTC
TRBV4-3	.	few	TRBJ1-1	CASSPSYPITEAFF	TGCGCCAGCAGCCCAAGTTACCCCATCACTGAAGCTTTCTTT
TRBV24-1	.	few	TRBJ2-1	CATRSGGDSYNEQFF	TGTGCCACCCGAAGTGGGGGGGACAGTTACAATGAGCAGTTCTTC
TRBV27	TRBD2	.	TRBJ2-3	CASSSRLAVLTDTQYF	TGTGCCAGCAGTTCTCGACTAGCGGTCCTCACAGATACGCAGTATTTT
TRBV29-1	.	many	TRBJ2-2	CSVLGEGTGELFF	TGCAGCGTCTTAGGGGAAGGCACCGGGGAGCTGTTTTTT
TRBV5-1	TRBD1	.	TRBJ2-5	CASSLGTGGEFTQYF	TGCGCCAGCAGCTTAGGGACAGGCGGGGAATTCACCCAGTACTTC
TRBV20-1	.	few	TRBJ2-5	CSARTGTGRGTQYF	TGCAGTGCGCGTACAGGGACGGGGAGAGGGACCCAGTACTTC
TRBV5-1	.	few	TRBJ2-1	CASSLSGRANEQFF	TGCGCCAGCAGCTTGTCCGGGAGAGCTAATGAGCAGTTCTTC
TRBV6-5	.	few	TRBJ2-4	CASSYSAAGKNIQYF	TGTGCCAGCAGTTACTCGGCGGCAGGGAAAAACATTCAGTACTTC
TRBV18	.	.	TRBJ2-5	CASSFTTTGLETQYF	TGTGCCAGCTCATTCACCACTACAGGGTTAGAGACCCAGTACTTC
TRBV7-9	.	many	TRBJ1-1	CASSPDRTMNTEAFF	TGTGCCAGCAGCCCGGACAGAACCATGAACACTGAAGCTTTCTTT
TRBV25-1	TRBD1	.	TRBJ2-5	CASSEFRQGAETQYF	TGTGCCAGCAGTGAATTTCGGCAGGGGGCAGAGACCCAGTACTTC
TRBV7-2	.	few	TRBJ2-6	CASSLALGPTPVLTF	TGTGCCAGCAGCTTAGCGTTGGGGCCGACACCCGTCCTGACTTTC
TRBV4-3	.	few	TRBJ2-7	CASSQSDSVSYEQYF	TGCGCCAGCAGCCAATCCGATAGCGTGTCCTACGAGCAGTACTTC